Listed below are T cell receptor beta chains from one sample, sequenced in a study of response to subunit inactivated influenza vaccine. MiXCR was run by TCRdb on the RT-PCR reads, yielding one entry per CDR3 protein. The table records roughly 520,000 distinct CDR3 sequences, around 25% of them present only once. Sequenced material: CD4+ T cells sorted from PBMCs, taken around 5 days after vaccination. These receptors came from a man in his forties or fifties who received an inactivated influenza vaccine. Both conserved end residues are part of each CDR3. D genes are given only for firm matches. Clone size is stated in some rows and not others, as once, few, many or a class when expanded.

TRBJ1-1 - TRBV6-5 - CASSPEIKGVNAEAFF TGTGCCAGCAGTCCCGAGATAAAGGGGGTAAACGCTGAAGCTTTCTTT
TRBJ2-7 few TRBV7-2 - CASSLGLHSYEQYF TGTGCCAGCAGCTTAGGTCTCCACTCCTACGAGCAGTACTTC
TRBJ1-1 many TRBV28 - CASSLPEKTEAFF TGTGCCAGCAGTTTACCCGAAAAGACTGAAGCTTTCTTT
TRBJ1-4 - TRBV23-1 - CASSHLRGVSEKLFF TGCGCCAGCAGTCACCTTCGCGGGGTTAGTGAAAAACTGTTTTTT
TRBJ1-2 few TRBV5-1 TRBD1 CASSKGGQGTALTDGYTF TGCGCCAGCAGCAAAGGGGGACAGGGCACTGCCCTTACTGATGGCTACACCTTC
TRBJ2-7 - TRBV10-3 TRBD2 CAISEGLAPSYEQYF TGTGCCATCAGTGAGGGACTAGCGCCGTCCTACGAGCAGTACTTC
TRBJ1-5 - TRBV20-1 - CSAKYSNQPQHF TGCAGTGCCAAGTATAGCAATCAGCCCCAGCATTTT
TRBJ2-2 - TRBV5-1 - CASSRTAGTDTGELFF TGCGCCAGCAGCCGGACCGCAGGGACGGACACCGGGGAGCTGTTTTTT
TRBJ2-7 - TRBV27 TRBD2 CASSHGLEGEQYF TGTGCCAGCAGTCATGGACTAGAAGGCGAGCAGTACTTC
TRBJ2-7 once TRBV9 - CASSVDITSYEQYF TGTGCCAGCAGCGTAGATATCACTTCCTACGAGCAGTACTTC
TRBJ2-1 many TRBV9 TRBD2 CASSVAGGSYNEQFF TGTGCCAGCAGCGTAGCGGGAGGGTCCTACAATGAGCAGTTCTTC
TRBJ2-7 - TRBV7-3 - CASSLSPGNYEQYF TGTGCCAGCAGCTTAAGTCCAGGGAACTACGAGCAGTACTTC
TRBJ1-2 many TRBV5-1 - CASSVTGSGYTF TGCGCCAGCAGCGTAACAGGGAGCGGCTACACCTTC
TRBJ2-7 - TRBV2 - CASSEYGGLSYEQYF TGTGCCAGCAGTGAATACGGCGGACTTTCCTACGAGCAGTACTTC
TRBJ2-5 - TRBV20-1 TRBD2 CSASLAGPGETQYF TGCAGTGCTAGCCTAGCGGGACCAGGAGAGACCCAGTACTTC
TRBJ1-1 few TRBV20-1 TRBD1 CSARDPTGGNTEAFF TGCAGTGCTAGAGATCCCACAGGGGGTAACACTGAAGCTTTCTTT
TRBJ2-5 few TRBV28 - CASKHPGNTQETQYF TGTGCCAGCAAGCACCCAGGGAACACCCAAGAGACCCAGTACTTC
TRBJ1-2 few TRBV19 - CASGQNYGYTF TGTGCCAGTGGACAAAACTATGGCTACACCTTC
TRBJ2-3 few TRBV11-2 TRBD2 CASSLRRGSTDTQYF TGTGCCAGCAGCTTAAGGCGGGGGAGCACAGATACGCAGTATTTT
TRBJ2-2 - TRBV20-1 - CSAIRGDNTGELFF TGCAGTGCTATCAGGGGCGACAACACCGGGGAGCTGTTTTTT
TRBJ2-1 few TRBV5-1 - CASSLDSNYNEQFF TGCGCCAGCAGCCTGGACAGCAACTACAATGAGCAGTTCTTC
TRBJ1-1 - TRBV27 - CASSLRYTGGRGTEAFF TGTGCCAGCAGTTTAAGATATACGGGAGGGCGGGGCACTGAAGCTTTCTTT
TRBJ2-1 - TRBV28 - CASSQPHTNEQFF TGTGCCAGCAGTCAACCACATACCAATGAGCAGTTCTTC
TRBJ1-4 - TRBV12-3/TRBV12-4 TRBD1 CASSPGTGVANEKLFF TGTGCCAGCAGTCCCGGGACAGGGGTAGCTAATGAAAAACTGTTTTTT
TRBJ2-7 few TRBV20-1 TRBD2 CSARATSGTYEQYF TGCAGTGCTAGAGCTACTAGCGGGACCTACGAGCAGTACTTC
TRBJ2-5 few TRBV11-2 TRBD2 CASSYPVPASGGRETQYF TGTGCCAGCAGCTACCCAGTGCCGGCTAGCGGGGGGAGGGAGACCCAGTACTTC
TRBJ2-5 few TRBV7-7 - CASSERTDRETQYF TGTGCCAGCAGCGAAAGGACAGATCGGGAGACCCAGTACTTC
TRBJ1-1 few TRBV28 - CASSPPQGRSEAFF TGTGCCAGCAGCCCCCCACAGGGACGTTCTGAAGCTTTCTTT
TRBJ2-1 - TRBV7-2 TRBD2 CASSLASTSGTTYNEQFF TGTGCCAGCAGCTTAGCGTCTACTAGCGGGACGACCTACAATGAGCAGTTCTTC
TRBJ2-7 few TRBV4-2 - CASSKNREYEQYF TGTGCCAGCAGCAAAAACAGGGAATACGAGCAGTACTTC
TRBJ2-1 - TRBV12-3/TRBV12-4 TRBD2 CASSSGRKQFF TGTGCCAGCTCTAGCGGGAGGAAGCAGTTCTTC
TRBJ2-7 few TRBV28 - CASSIDWESSYEQYF TGTGCCAGCAGCATAGACTGGGAAAGCTCCTACGAGCAGTACTTC
TRBJ2-7 few TRBV10-3 - CAISDQGGYYEQYF TGTGCCATCAGTGATCAGGGGGGTTACTACGAGCAGTACTTC
TRBJ1-1 - TRBV14 - CASSRLQGIGTEAFF TGTGCCAGCAGCCGGTTACAGGGTATAGGGACTGAAGCTTTCTTT
TRBJ2-7 few TRBV19 - CASSIVWAAQKSARGVYEQYF TGTGCCAGTAGTATAGTTTGGGCAGCCCAAAAAAGCGCTCGAGGGGTCTACGAGCAGTACTTC
TRBJ2-1 few TRBV29-1 TRBD1 CSVTTGVYYNEQFF TGCAGCGTGACTACAGGGGTTTACTACAATGAGCAGTTCTTC
TRBJ2-3 few TRBV20-1 TRBD2 CSASGSGNRYF TGCAGTGCTAGCGGTAGCGGGAATCGGTATTTT
TRBJ1-1 few TRBV5-6 - CASSWDTGNTEAFF TGTGCCAGCAGCTGGGACACGGGGAACACTGAAGCTTTCTTT
TRBJ1-4 few TRBV7-2 - CASSYGGEEKLFF TGTGCCAGCAGTTATGGGGGCGAAGAAAAACTGTTTTTT
TRBJ2-3 few TRBV5-1 TRBD1 CASSLQGHRGDTQYF TGCGCCAGCAGCCTACAGGGGCATCGGGGAGATACGCAGTATTTT
TRBJ2-1 few TRBV29-1 - CSVALEGSYNEQFF TGCAGCGTGGCACTGGAGGGCTCCTACAATGAGCAGTTCTTC
TRBJ2-7 few TRBV10-3 - CAISDVRASYEQYF TGTGCCATCAGTGATGTCCGGGCCTCCTACGAGCAGTACTTC
TRBJ2-7 once TRBV5-1 TRBD2 CASSLMSGNFYEQYF TGCGCCAGCAGCTTGATGAGCGGGAATTTCTACGAGCAGTACTTC
TRBJ2-4 - TRBV12-3/TRBV12-4 TRBD1 CASSSILRDRVGNIQYF TGTGCCAGCAGTTCAATTCTTAGGGACAGGGTGGGAAACATTCAGTACTTC
TRBJ2-3 - TRBV6-5 - CASSYSGFYTDTQYF TGTGCCAGCAGTTACTCGGGTTTTTACACAGATACGCAGTATTTT
TRBJ1-2 few TRBV3-1 - CASSQDFWRDGQEGYTF TGTGCCAGCAGCCAAGATTTTTGGAGGGACGGCCAGGAGGGCTACACCTTC
TRBJ1-6 many TRBV20-1 TRBD1 CSARDTTGGSPLHF TGCAGTGCTAGAGATACCACAGGGGGATCACCCCTCCACTTT
TRBJ2-6 few TRBV20-1 - CSARDPGPGANVLTF TGCAGTGCTAGAGACCCAGGGCCCGGGGCCAACGTCCTGACTTTC
TRBJ2-7 - TRBV5-1 TRBD2 CASSLAGLGPYEQYF TGCGCCAGCAGCTTGGCGGGACTAGGACCCTACGAGCAGTACTTC
TRBJ1-2 - TRBV7-9 - CASSLNLYGYTF TGTGCCAGCAGCTTAAATCTCTATGGCTACACCTTC
TRBJ2-1 - TRBV5-4 - CASSLGGVRNEQFF TGTGCCAGCAGCTTGGGCGGGGTGAGGAATGAGCAGTTCTTC
TRBJ2-3 - TRBV4-1 - CASSYQGITDTQYF TGCGCCAGCAGCTATCAGGGTATCACAGATACGCAGTATTTT
TRBJ2-1 - TRBV4-3 - CASSGRPGAANNEQFF TGCGCCAGCAGCGGCCGCCCCGGGGCCGCAAACAATGAGCAGTTCTTC
TRBJ2-5 - TRBV20-1 - CSARDVETQYF TGCAGTGCTAGAGATGTCGAGACCCAGTACTTC